The T cell receptor beta chain under discussion was sequenced for a study of blood T cells in healthy people across ages. Study-wide results and limits: Both naive CD4+ cell counts and diversity were greater in long-lived donors than in aged donors.

About this clonotype itself: Its antigen is unidentified.

Caucasian individuals from Russia who were healthy and aged roughly 6 to 100 acted as donors. Trimming removed 2 bases at V and 2 bases at J, with 10 bases between. Germline CDR1 MDHEN, CDR2 SYDVKM. CDR3 length: 15 residues. Together with a sample-barcoded 5' primer, a J-beta primer mix was included in a second PCR lasting 7 to 11 cycles. Via MiXCR, TCRdb re-called the 5' RACE reads, giving one row per CDR3 protein. The data show over 700,000 distinct CDR3 sequences, around 25% seen once. The same sample was also used in a study of T cells of mothers and their children. That paper states: RNA that had been extracted went wholly into cDNA synthesis, at roughly 1.5 ug per 15 ul. There were no persistent microchimeric T cell clones detected.

The rearrangement links TRBV28 to TRBJ1-5, with a possible D match to TRBD1 (5 bases). The sequencing sample was made of blood. This TCR was recovered from a boy younger than 18 in good health. This CDR3 reads CASSLIGTGNQPQHF. The DNA of the CDR3 is TGTGCCAGCAGTTTAATCGGGACTGGCAATCAGCCCCAGCATTTT.